The rows below give T cell receptor beta chains drawn from one sample of a study of blood T cell repertoires in COVID-19. The method was immunoSEQ multiplex PCR; TCRdb's version includes in-frame clones alone and lacks a portion of them. The sample has 150,000 to 200,000 clones; 60% to 80% are singletons. Sample: peripheral blood. Receptors were obtained from a woman in her seventies with acute or convalescent COVID-19. CDR3s include the opening cysteine and the closing phenylalanine or tryptophan. The D gene is left open where the match is weak. Rows give clone size only sometimes, using once, few, many, or a class for an expanded clone.

d_call,clone_size,v_call,j_call,cdr3_nt,cdr3_aa
TRBD2,.,TRBV18,TRBJ2-1,TGTGCCAGCTCCCACGTACTAGCGGGAGCAAACAATGAGCAGTTCTTC,CASSHVLAGANNEQFF
TRBD2,.,TRBV11-2,TRBJ2-7,TGTGCCAGCAGCTTAGATCGCAGATTATGGACTAGCGGGGCCCCCTACGAGCAGTACTTC,CASSLDRRLWTSGAPYEQYF
.,.,TRBV19,TRBJ2-7,TGTGCCAGTAGCTCAGACAGCAACTACGAGCAGTACTTC,CASSSDSNYEQYF
TRBD1,few,TRBV7-9,TRBJ1-2,TGTGCCAGCAGATTTGGTCGTGGGACAGGGGTTTCTGGCTACACCTTC,CASRFGRGTGVSGYTF
TRBD2,once,TRBV19,TRBJ2-1,TGTGCCAGTAGTATTGAAGGGACTAGCGGGAGTTCCCATGAGCAGTTCTTC,CASSIEGTSGSSHEQFF
TRBD1,.,TRBV6-6,TRBJ2-7,TGTGCCAGCAGTTACGGGACAGGGGGCCTCTACGAGCAGTACTTC,CASSYGTGGLYEQYF
.,few,TRBV5-1,TRBJ1-1,TGCGCCAGCAGCTTGGTTTATACAGACACTGAAGCTTTCTTT,CASSLVYTDTEAFF
.,once,TRBV27,TRBJ2-2,TGTGCCAGCAGGGGGCCGGGACATAACACCGGGGAGCTGTTTTTT,CASRGPGHNTGELFF
.,.,TRBV5-4,TRBJ2-5,TGTGCCAGCAGCTACATAAGCACGGGGGCCCAGTACTTC,CASSYISTGAQYF
.,.,TRBV6-1,TRBJ2-5,TGTGCCAGCAGTGAAGCGTCTAGACAAGAGACCCAGTACTTC,CASSEASRQETQYF
.,.,TRBV11-2,TRBJ2-5,TGTGCCAGCAGCTTACAAGCGTACAAAGAGACCCAGTACTTC,CASSLQAYKETQYF
.,.,TRBV3-1/TRBV3-2,TRBJ2-2,TGTGCCAGCAGCCGCTGGACTTCGAACACCGGGGAGCTGTTTTTT,CASSRWTSNTGELFF
.,.,TRBV27,TRBJ2-7,TGTGCCAGCAGTTGGGTTCTTGAGGGTACCTACGAGCAGTACTTC,CASSWVLEGTYEQYF
TRBD2,.,TRBV7-9,TRBJ2-2,TGTGCCAGCAGCCCGGGGGACGGTTATCTAGCGGAAACCGGGGAGCTGTTTTTT,CASSPGDGYLAETGELFF
.,.,TRBV5-4,TRBJ1-1,TGTGCCAGCAGCTTCGGTGGGAACACTGAAGCTTTCTTT,CASSFGGNTEAFF
TRBD1,.,TRBV4-1,TRBJ1-6,TGCGCCAGCAGCCTGCGGGACAGGGCAGAAAATTCACCCCTCCACTTT,CASSLRDRAENSPLHF
.,.,TRBV18,TRBJ2-2,TGTGCCAGCTCAAGCGAACTAACCGGGGAGCTGTTTTTT,CASSSELTGELFF
.,once,TRBV7-9,TRBJ1-3,TGTGCCAGCAGCTTAAACTCCGGAAACACCATATATTTT,CASSLNSGNTIYF
TRBD1,.,TRBV28,TRBJ1-1,TGTGCCAGCAGTCCCCCGACAGGGGGCGGTAAAACTGAAGCTTTCTTT,CASSPPTGGGKTEAFF
.,.,TRBV19,TRBJ1-3,TGTGCCAGTAGTAGGGCTTCTGGAAACACCATATATTTT,CASSRASGNTIYF
.,.,TRBV6-5,TRBJ1-2,TGTGCCAGCAGTTTTACGGGGGGTGACGGCTACACCTTC,CASSFTGGDGYTF